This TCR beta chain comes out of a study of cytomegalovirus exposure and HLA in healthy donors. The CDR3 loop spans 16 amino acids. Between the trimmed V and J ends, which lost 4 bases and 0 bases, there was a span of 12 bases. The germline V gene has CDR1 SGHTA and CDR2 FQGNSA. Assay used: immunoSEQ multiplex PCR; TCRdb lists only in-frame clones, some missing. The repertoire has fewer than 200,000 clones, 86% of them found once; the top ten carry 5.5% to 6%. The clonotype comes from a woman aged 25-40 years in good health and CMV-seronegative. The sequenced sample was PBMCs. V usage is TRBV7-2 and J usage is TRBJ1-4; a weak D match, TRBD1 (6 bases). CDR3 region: CASSSDRVATNEKLFF. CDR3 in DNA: TGTGCCAGCAGCTCGGACAGAGTTGCAACTAATGAAAAACTGTTTTTT.